This T cell receptor beta chain was recorded in a study of cytomegalovirus exposure and HLA in healthy donors. Notes on the study in general: A later analysis found that most CMV-associated TCR beta chains appeared HLA-restricted. The sole available immune exposure information was CMV serostatus.

V was clipped by 5 bases and J by 1 base, with 11 bases between them. The V gene's germline CDR1 is SGHRS and CDR2 YFSETQ. This CDR3 is built from 14 residues. To note about this clone: Its antigen is not identified.

Researchers ran the PCR with 60 Vbeta and 13 Jbeta primers. Here immunoSEQ multiplex PCR was the method, and the copy in TCRdb shows in-frame clones only, minus some. The table shows 150,000 to 170,000 clones, with around 68% occurring only once. The sequencing sample was made of PBMCs. The chain combines TRBV5-1 with TRBJ2-3; D might be TRBD1 (5 bases). This clonotype originated in a young man in good health and CMV-seronegative. The CDR3 DNA reads TGCGCCAGCAGAGACAGTAAAGGCACAGATACGCAGTATTTT. This sequence encodes CASRDSKGTDTQYF. Combining the CDR3 with reference TRBV5-1 and TRBJ2-3 gives the whole variable domain KAGVTQTPRYLIKTRGQQVTLSCSPISGHRSVSWYQQTPGQGLQFLFEYFSETQRNKGNFPGRFSGRQFSNSRSEMNVSTLELGDSALYLCASRDSKGTDTQYFGPGTRLTVL.